Below, one TCR beta chain is given with its context. The study ran its PCR with 60 Vbeta and 13 Jbeta primers. TCRdb's table, derived via immunoSEQ multiplex PCR, lists solely in-frame clones and lacks some. The sample carries 190,000 or so clones, roughly three quarters recorded once. The data were taken from a study of cytomegalovirus exposure and HLA in healthy donors. V was cut by 6 bases and J by 3 bases, with 14 bases left in between. The CDR3 has 14 amino acids. CDR1 and CDR2 from the germline V gene are LNHDA and SQIVND (reference sequence). The sequence was obtained from a male donor in good health and CMV-seropositive. The sequencing sample was made of PBMCs. V gene TRBV19 combines with J gene TRBJ1-2; weak D call: TRBD1 (5 bases). CDR3 region: CASSITTVDYGYTF. Written as DNA, the CDR3 is TGTGCCAGTAGCATAACGACAGTGGACTATGGCTACACCTTC.